This TCR beta chain was identified in a study of shared clonotypes between healthy human individuals (TCRdb year 2020). General notes on the study: The cohort included three men and a couple of women between 18 and 49 years of age. For each donor, CD4 naive and CD4 memory were each run on three plates, CD8 naive on two plates, and CD8 memory on one plate. Blood TCR repertoires of roughly five healthy adults were deeply sequenced to estimate repertoire size and the extent of clonotype sharing between individuals. To increase sequencing depth and limit assay-specific biases, TCR repertoire library preparation and sequencing were carried out by different laboratories using diverse techniques. Leukapheresis yielded between about 0.94 and 8.9 billion PBMCs per donor.

Healthy HIV-negative adults with no recently reported acute infections or vaccinations were included as donors. All donors were Caucasian adults living in Nashville, Tennessee, USA. Magnetic negative selection was used to enrich CD4+ T cells, after which naive cells were positively selected on CD45RA and the negative fraction became the memory subset. After blood collection by leukapheresis, PBMCs were isolated using Ficoll-Histopaque density gradient centrifugation and then cryopreserved in the vapor phase of liquid nitrogen. Analytical flow cytometry was used to check the purity and quantity of every magnetically sorted T cell population. Genomic DNA was isolated from every sorted fraction and measured by UV absorbance on a Nanodrop 2000c. This clone appeared once. Its binding antigen is unknown. Per-base quality was not reported, and no clone a single base away is much larger than it. From its cysteine to its phenylalanine, the CDR3 spans 14 amino acids. CDR3 DNA only is kept here, 42 bases in frame from base 1. Reading the germline V gene (reference sequence) gives CDR1 SGHNT and CDR2 YYREEE. At the junction V is shortened by 3 bases and J by 2 bases, with 12 bases in between.

Using the deep immunoSEQ assay, TCR CDR3 regions were amplified from genomic DNA by multiplex PCR. Extracted genomic DNA from each cell subset was distributed evenly across all wells of several immunoSEQ 96-well plates, and each plate was treated as a replicate. For sorted subsets, about 220 ng of genomic DNA, equivalent to some 30,000 T cell genomes, went into each replicate PCR. The purified libraries were quantified using a Qubit 3.0 fluorometer, sized with a Bioanalyzer 2100, and then quantified again using the KAPA Library Quantification kit. Each immunoSEQ 96-well plate was sequenced on its own single-read 150-cycle Illumina NextSeq 550 flow cell. For the original study's pipeline: Because the immunoSEQ output held only junctional sequences and lacked quality scores, the filtering could not match the filtering applied to full-length reads. To assign V/J genes and CDR3, sequences were annotated against IMGT germline references using PyIR, a Python wrapper for IgBLAST v1.9. Reads were filtered out if the reads had weak V/J assignments (E-value above 1e-6), no CDR3, stop codons, out-of-frame junctions, or ambiguous translated residues. A V3J clonotype was defined by an identical inferred V gene, J gene, and CDR3 amino acid sequence. To compute the percentage overlap between repertoires, the number of shared unique clonotypes was divided by the size of the smaller repertoire. Repertoire richness was assessed with RTK rarefaction, the Chao1 estimator, and Recon v2.1 estimates of unobserved clonotypes. For all TCRbeta clonotypes obtained by the gDNA method from a few donors, generation probabilities were computed with OLGA. Drawn from immuneACCESS, this table holds only the in-frame rearrangements with V and J called that TCRdb kept. Clones are partly lost; checked studies trace under half to an unresolved V gene and leave the rest unexplained. V and J calls and clone size are those listed in that table; D and trimming were worked out from the DNA. This sample holds 1.5 million to 1.9 million clones; 98% were observed only once. The ten largest account for approximately 0.44% of the sample.

Findings and caveats that apply to the study as a whole: Naive subsets generally had larger estimated clonotype richness than memory subsets. Sharing across a few donors was observed for around 5% of naive CD4, over 3% of naive CD8, over 2% of memory CD4, and roughly 0.4% of memory CD8 clonotypes. Compared with non-shared clonotypes, the clonotypes found in all four sorted-subset donors had higher generation probabilities. Because the study included a small number of donors, the genetic and exposure-history diversity represented was limited. Pairwise subsampling indicated that sequencing depth was expected to affect the degree of clonotype sharing among donors. Even with the large sequencing depth, rarefaction of the sorted-subset datasets indicated that sequencing was incomplete. Sampling was restricted to blood, and TCR repertoires in tissue are likely to differ from TCR repertoires in blood.

The receptor was derived from a man aged 30 to 45 in good health. The sample was naive CD4+ T cells sorted from blood. This sample's cell subset or site label indicates: CD45RA+ positively selected. The chain employs TRBV5-4 and TRBJ2-7, with TRBD1 perhaps the D gene, on 5 matching bases. The DNA sequence follows: TGTGCCAGCAGCTCCTCGACAGACGCCTACGAGCAGTACTTC. The resulting protein is CASSSSTDAYEQYF.